This record concerns one T cell receptor (beta chain) sequence. What it recognizes is unknown. The read falls 3 residues short of the CDR3 end, and the missing part is taken from the germline J gene. The CDR3 is made up of 14 amino acids. V lost 3 bases to trimming and J lost 0 bases, with 9 bases between them. Germline values: CDR1 SGHTA, CDR2 FQGNSA. This specimen belongs to a study of T cells in women clearing cervical HPV infection. Broader study findings: CIN3+ cases had significantly higher TCR richness than controls; evenness did not differ.

Data came from immunoSEQ multiplex PCR; TCRdb stores just in-frame clones and leaves some out. The sample includes tens of thousands of clones. The chain uses TRBV7-2 and TRBJ2-7, with D perhaps being TRBD1 or TRBD2 (5 bases each). The sequenced sample was blood buffy coat. The source is a woman aged 18-70 years with a cervical HPV16 infection that either progressed to CIN3+ or cleared (not recorded which). The CDR3 protein is CASSFEGSSYEQYF. The covered CDR3 bases are TGTGCCAGCAGCTTCGAGGGGAGCTCCTACGAG.